This TCR beta chain came from a study of OX40 agonist ivuxolimab in advanced cancers. Across the whole study: Intravenous ivuxolimab was administered to patients every 2 weeks at 0.01 to 10 mg/kg. Earlier anti-PD-1, anti-PD-L1 or anti-CTLA-4 therapy was permitted; around 40% had received some.

The CDR3 is made up of 16 amino acids. Germline V gene data show CDR1 as SEHNR and CDR2 as FQNEAQ (reference sequence). Between the trimmed V and J ends, which lost 2 bases and 5 bases, there was a span of 16 bases. Repertoires were generated with immunoSEQ multiplex PCR, while TCRdb's copy carries only in-frame clones and drops some. The sample has roughly 49,000 clones, around nine tenths seen once. Sample: CD4+ or CD8+ T cells sorted from blood, taken in a trial of the OX40 agonist ivuxolimab. This TCR was recovered from an adult with an advanced solid tumor such as melanoma, head and neck, liver or kidney cancer. The rearrangement links TRBV7-9 to TRBJ2-1; D perhaps matches TRBD2 (5 bases). The CDR3 coding sequence is TGTGCCAGCAGCTTATTACTCAGGACTGGGGACAATGAGCAGTTCTTC. Protein sequence: CASSLLLRTGDNEQFF. Filled out from reference TRBV7-9 and TRBJ2-1, the complete variable domain reads DTGVSQNPRHKITKRGQNVTFRCDPISEHNRLYWYRQTLGQGPEFLTYFQNEAQLEKSRLLSDRFSAERPKGSFSTLEIQRTEQGDSAMYLCASSLLLRTGDNEQFFGPGTRLTVL.